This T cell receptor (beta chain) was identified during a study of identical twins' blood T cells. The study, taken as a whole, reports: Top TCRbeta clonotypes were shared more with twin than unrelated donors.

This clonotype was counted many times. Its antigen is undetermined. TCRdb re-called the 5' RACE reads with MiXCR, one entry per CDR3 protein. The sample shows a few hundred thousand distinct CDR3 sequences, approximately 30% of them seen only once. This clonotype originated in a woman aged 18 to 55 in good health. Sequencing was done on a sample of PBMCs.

For the CDR3, the DNA is TGTGCCAGCAGTGAAGCGCTGACGGGGCCCTACCAAGAGACCCAGTACTTC. It codes for CASSEALTGPYQETQYF. This chain links TRBV2 with TRBJ2-5; the D gene could be TRBD1 or TRBD2 (5 bases each). V lost 0 bases to trimming and J lost 0 bases, with 14 bases between them. The CDR3 contains 17 residues. Germline V lookup: CDR1 SNHLY, CDR2 FYNNEI.